This is a list of T cell receptor beta chains from one sample in a study of shared clonotypes between healthy human individuals. Sequencing used immunoSEQ multiplex PCR; TCRdb keeps in-frame clones, though not all of them. In the table there are hundreds of thousands of clones, roughly 80% of which are singletons. The specimen was PBMCs. These receptors were collected from a woman aged 40-49 years in good health. Some clones in this sample may be carry-over from other donors' samples. The CDR3 runs from the conserved cysteine through the conserved F or W. The order of the fields is D gene, V gene, J gene, clone size, CDR3 length, CDR3 DNA, CDR3 protein. The D gene is left open where the match is weak. Clone size is not always given. Where it is, it says once, few, many or a class for expanded clones.

TRBD1,TRBV28,TRBJ1-5,-,15,TGTGCCAGCAGTTCAAATGACAGGGAGGGGCAGCCCCAGCATTTT,CASSSNDREGQPQHF
-,TRBV6-6,TRBJ2-2,-,15,TGTGCCAGCAGTTACCAACAACAGGGATCCGGGGAGCTGTTTTTT,CASSYQQQGSGELFF
-,TRBV2,TRBJ2-2,-,16,TGTGCCAGCAGTGATGTAAGGGAGTGGAACACCGGGGAGCTGTTTTTT,CASSDVREWNTGELFF
TRBD1,TRBV28,TRBJ2-7,-,15,TGTGCCAGCAGTTCTGTCGGACAGGGAAATTACGAGCAGTACTTC,CASSSVGQGNYEQYF
-,TRBV4-2,TRBJ2-3,-,14,TGTGCCAGCAGCCAAGGCGGCGTCGCAGATACGCAGTATTTT,CASSQGGVADTQYF
TRBD2,TRBV5-5,TRBJ2-7,-,15,TGTGCCAGCAGCCTACGACTAGCGGGGCCTTACGAGCAGTACTTC,CASSLRLAGPYEQYF
-,TRBV18,TRBJ1-1,-,13,TGTGCCAGCTCACCAGGGCCGGGGACTGAAGCTTTCTTT,CASSPGPGTEAFF
-,TRBV18,TRBJ2-7,-,12,TGTGCCAGCTCACCAGATGCTTACGAGCAGTACTTC,CASSPDAYEQYF
-,TRBV10-1,TRBJ2-2,-,14,TGCGCCAGCAGTGCTGGGTCGAACACCGGGGAGCTGTTTTTT,CASSAGSNTGELFF
-,TRBV4-3,TRBJ2-5,-,17,TGCGCCAGCAGCCAAGCCCGGTTTGGGCCCAAGCAAGAGACCCAGTACTTC,CASSQARFGPKQETQYF
-,TRBV19,TRBJ1-1,-,15,TGTGCCAGTAGTATAGATCTGAGTTCGGGGACTGAAGCTTTCTTT,CASSIDLSSGTEAFF
-,TRBV28,TRBJ1-1,-,12,TGTGCCAGCAGCTCTACGGTTCCTGAAGCTTTCTTT,CASSSTVPEAFF
TRBD2,TRBV18,TRBJ2-7,-,18,TGTGCCAGCTCACCACCATTGTCTACGCGGGAGGAAGCCTACGAGCAGTACTTC,CASSPPLSTREEAYEQYF
TRBD1,TRBV5-4,TRBJ1-2,once,14,TGTGCCAGCAGCTCGACAGGGGTAGACTATGGCTACACCTTC,CASSSTGVDYGYTF
-,TRBV7-9,TRBJ2-1,many,16,TGTGCCAGCAGCTTAGAAGCTAGCGAGGTCTACAATGAGCAGTTCTTC,CASSLEASEVYNEQFF
TRBD1,TRBV6-1,TRBJ1-5,-,16,TGTGCCAGCAGTGCAACGGGACAGGCGGGCAATCAGCCCCAGCATTTT,CASSATGQAGNQPQHF
-,TRBV4-2,TRBJ1-1,-,16,TGTGCCAGCAGCCAAGATCGGGGTACACAGAACACTGAAGCTTTCTTT,CASSQDRGTQNTEAFF
TRBD1,TRBV5-1,TRBJ1-5,-,14,TGCGCCAGCAGCTCAGGGACAGGGGGTCAGCCCCAGCATTTT,CASSSGTGGQPQHF
TRBD1,TRBV19,TRBJ1-4,-,17,TGTGCCAGTAGTTCCTACCGCCGACAGGGGGCCAGGGAAAAACTGTTTTTT,CASSSYRRQGAREKLFF
TRBD1,TRBV2,TRBJ2-7,-,12,TGTGCCAGCAGAGACAGGGGACACGAGCAGTACTTC,CASRDRGHEQYF
-,TRBV4-3,TRBJ1-1,-,17,TGCGCCAGCAGCCAAGTCCCCTTAGGGAACATGAACACTGAAGCTTTCTTT,CASSQVPLGNMNTEAFF
-,TRBV7-2,TRBJ2-3,-,15,TGTGCCAGCCTGTTCCCCCCAGTCGGGACAGATACGCAGTATTTT,CASLFPPVGTDTQYF
-,TRBV28,TRBJ2-5,-,14,TGTGCCAGCAGTCTCCTGGGTGGTGGGTTTGAGCAGTACTTC,CASSLLGGGFEQYF
TRBD2,TRBV2,TRBJ2-1,many,17,TGTGCCAGCATGGGACTAGCGGGAGGGAACACCTACAATGAGCAGTTCTTC,CASMGLAGGNTYNEQFF
-,TRBV6-6,TRBJ2-7,-,14,TGTGCCAGCAGTTACCTTGACAGGACCTACGAGCAGTACTTC,CASSYLDRTYEQYF
TRBD1,TRBV4-1,TRBJ2-7,-,13,TGCGCCAGCAGCCTAGACAGGGACTACGAGCAGTACTTC,CASSLDRDYEQYF
-,TRBV5-1,TRBJ2-7,-,15,TGCGCCAGCAGCTTGACGGGTCTAGGGTCCTACGAGCAGTACTTC,CASSLTGLGSYEQYF
-,TRBV5-1,TRBJ1-1,-,13,TGCGCCAGCAGCTTGGGTGCTACCACTGAAGCTTTCTTT,CASSLGATTEAFF
-,TRBV6-1,TRBJ2-5,-,13,TGTGCCAGCAGCAATGACCGTCGAGAGACCCAGTACTTC,CASSNDRRETQYF
-,TRBV20-1,TRBJ2-1,few,11,TGCAGTGCTAGCCCGGGGGGCCCGCAGTTCTTC,CSASPGGPQFF
TRBD2,TRBV28,TRBJ2-7,-,14,TGTGCCAGCAGTCGACTAGCGGGAGGGGGAGAGCAGTACTTC,CASSRLAGGGEQYF
-,TRBV2,TRBJ2-1,-,13,TGTGCCAGTGGAGGGGGAACCTACAATGAGCAGTTCTTC,CASGGGTYNEQFF
-,TRBV9,TRBJ1-4,-,17,TGTGCCAGCAGCACCCGGGGGGGGTCGCTCTTCGAGGAAAAACTGTTTTTT,CASSTRGGSLFEEKLFF
-,TRBV27,TRBJ2-1,-,16,TGTGCCAGCAGTGAGATTGATGTGGGGGGGCCCAATGAGCAGTTCTTC,CASSEIDVGGPNEQFF
-,TRBV28,TRBJ2-7,-,13,TGTGCCAGCCGCCGGGGCAGGCAGTACGAGCAGTACTTC,CASRRGRQYEQYF